This is a list of T cell receptor beta chains from one sample in a study of patients and donors after allogeneic stem cell transplantation. MiXCR was run by TCRdb on the RT-PCR reads, yielding one entry per CDR3 protein. The sample carries hundreds of thousands of distinct CDR3 sequences, 16% recorded once. Sequencing was performed on blood, either unsorted or a sorted T cell fraction (not recorded which). The receptors derive from a human donor who was either an allogeneic HSCT recipient or a stem cell or donor lymphocyte infusion donor (not recorded which). It is not recorded whose cells these are; they may come from a transplant donor. Each CDR3 is given with its conserved first and last residue. Each record gives: clone size, CDR3 length, J gene, V gene, D gene, CDR3 DNA, CDR3 protein. The D gene is left open where the match is weak. The size field is filled for only some rows; it gives once, few, many or a size class.

>-|16|TRBJ1-1|TRBV4-2|TRBD1
TGTGCCAGCAGCCGTGGACAGGGCGAGTTTAACACTGAAGCTTTCTTT
CASSRGQGEFNTEAFF
>-|14|TRBJ1-5|TRBV10-3|TRBD1
TGTGCCATCAGTGAGGGGCCAGGGGGGCAGCCCCAGCATTTT
CAISEGPGGQPQHF
>few|15|TRBJ1-5|TRBV23-1|-
TGCGCCAGCAGCCTCGAGGAAACTGGCAATCAGCCCCAGCATTTT
CASSLEETGNQPQHF
>few|15|TRBJ1-5|TRBV6-1|-
TGTGCCAGCAGTCTAGGGTCCCTGGGCAATCAGCCCCAGCATTTT
CASSLGSLGNQPQHF
>many|17|TRBJ1-6|TRBV2|TRBD1
TGTGCCAGCGAGGGACAGCCTCCCTTAATGCTGTGGTCACCCCTCCACTTT
CASEGQPPLMLWSPLHF
>few|15|TRBJ2-3|TRBV7-2|-
TGTGCCAGCAGCTTTGATCGGCCGGGGGGCGCTACGCAGTATTTT
CASSFDRPGGATQYF
>-|15|TRBJ1-5|TRBV7-9|TRBD1
TGTGCCAGCAGCTTCGGCGGGACAGGGGGCCATCCCCAGCATTTT
CASSFGGTGGHPQHF
>-|15|TRBJ1-5|TRBV27|-
TGTGCCAGCAGTCCAGGGCAGGGATGGGTTCAGCCCCAGCATTTT
CASSPGQGWVQPQHF
>-|14|TRBJ2-7|TRBV5-1|-
TGCGCCAGCAGCTTGGTGTCAGGAAGCCACGAGCAGTACTTC
CASSLVSGSHEQYF
>-|16|TRBJ2-1|TRBV14|TRBD2
TGTGCCAGCAGCCAAGTCGCGAGACTAGCGGGTAATGAGCAGTTCTTC
CASSQVARLAGNEQFF
>few|15|TRBJ1-1|TRBV6-2/TRBV6-3|-
TGTGCCAGCAGTCCTCCGAGAGGGGTTAACACTGAAGCTTTCTTT
CASSPPRGVNTEAFF
>-|12|TRBJ1-2|TRBV19|-
TGTGCCAGTAGTATGAGCGGATATGGCTACACCTTC
CASSMSGYGYTF
>-|16|TRBJ1-4|TRBV7-2|TRBD1
TGTGCCAGCAGACCTCTGGGACAGGGGTCGGTCGAAAAACTGTTTTTT
CASRPLGQGSVEKLFF
>few|15|TRBJ2-7|TRBV30|-
TGTGCCTGGAGTGCCCCCGGTAGTGCGGCCTACGAGCAGTACTTC
CAWSAPGSAAYEQYF
>-|13|TRBJ2-5|TRBV20-1|-
TGCAGTGCTAGAGTGGCAGGCGGGGAGACCCAGTACTTC
CSARVAGGETQYF